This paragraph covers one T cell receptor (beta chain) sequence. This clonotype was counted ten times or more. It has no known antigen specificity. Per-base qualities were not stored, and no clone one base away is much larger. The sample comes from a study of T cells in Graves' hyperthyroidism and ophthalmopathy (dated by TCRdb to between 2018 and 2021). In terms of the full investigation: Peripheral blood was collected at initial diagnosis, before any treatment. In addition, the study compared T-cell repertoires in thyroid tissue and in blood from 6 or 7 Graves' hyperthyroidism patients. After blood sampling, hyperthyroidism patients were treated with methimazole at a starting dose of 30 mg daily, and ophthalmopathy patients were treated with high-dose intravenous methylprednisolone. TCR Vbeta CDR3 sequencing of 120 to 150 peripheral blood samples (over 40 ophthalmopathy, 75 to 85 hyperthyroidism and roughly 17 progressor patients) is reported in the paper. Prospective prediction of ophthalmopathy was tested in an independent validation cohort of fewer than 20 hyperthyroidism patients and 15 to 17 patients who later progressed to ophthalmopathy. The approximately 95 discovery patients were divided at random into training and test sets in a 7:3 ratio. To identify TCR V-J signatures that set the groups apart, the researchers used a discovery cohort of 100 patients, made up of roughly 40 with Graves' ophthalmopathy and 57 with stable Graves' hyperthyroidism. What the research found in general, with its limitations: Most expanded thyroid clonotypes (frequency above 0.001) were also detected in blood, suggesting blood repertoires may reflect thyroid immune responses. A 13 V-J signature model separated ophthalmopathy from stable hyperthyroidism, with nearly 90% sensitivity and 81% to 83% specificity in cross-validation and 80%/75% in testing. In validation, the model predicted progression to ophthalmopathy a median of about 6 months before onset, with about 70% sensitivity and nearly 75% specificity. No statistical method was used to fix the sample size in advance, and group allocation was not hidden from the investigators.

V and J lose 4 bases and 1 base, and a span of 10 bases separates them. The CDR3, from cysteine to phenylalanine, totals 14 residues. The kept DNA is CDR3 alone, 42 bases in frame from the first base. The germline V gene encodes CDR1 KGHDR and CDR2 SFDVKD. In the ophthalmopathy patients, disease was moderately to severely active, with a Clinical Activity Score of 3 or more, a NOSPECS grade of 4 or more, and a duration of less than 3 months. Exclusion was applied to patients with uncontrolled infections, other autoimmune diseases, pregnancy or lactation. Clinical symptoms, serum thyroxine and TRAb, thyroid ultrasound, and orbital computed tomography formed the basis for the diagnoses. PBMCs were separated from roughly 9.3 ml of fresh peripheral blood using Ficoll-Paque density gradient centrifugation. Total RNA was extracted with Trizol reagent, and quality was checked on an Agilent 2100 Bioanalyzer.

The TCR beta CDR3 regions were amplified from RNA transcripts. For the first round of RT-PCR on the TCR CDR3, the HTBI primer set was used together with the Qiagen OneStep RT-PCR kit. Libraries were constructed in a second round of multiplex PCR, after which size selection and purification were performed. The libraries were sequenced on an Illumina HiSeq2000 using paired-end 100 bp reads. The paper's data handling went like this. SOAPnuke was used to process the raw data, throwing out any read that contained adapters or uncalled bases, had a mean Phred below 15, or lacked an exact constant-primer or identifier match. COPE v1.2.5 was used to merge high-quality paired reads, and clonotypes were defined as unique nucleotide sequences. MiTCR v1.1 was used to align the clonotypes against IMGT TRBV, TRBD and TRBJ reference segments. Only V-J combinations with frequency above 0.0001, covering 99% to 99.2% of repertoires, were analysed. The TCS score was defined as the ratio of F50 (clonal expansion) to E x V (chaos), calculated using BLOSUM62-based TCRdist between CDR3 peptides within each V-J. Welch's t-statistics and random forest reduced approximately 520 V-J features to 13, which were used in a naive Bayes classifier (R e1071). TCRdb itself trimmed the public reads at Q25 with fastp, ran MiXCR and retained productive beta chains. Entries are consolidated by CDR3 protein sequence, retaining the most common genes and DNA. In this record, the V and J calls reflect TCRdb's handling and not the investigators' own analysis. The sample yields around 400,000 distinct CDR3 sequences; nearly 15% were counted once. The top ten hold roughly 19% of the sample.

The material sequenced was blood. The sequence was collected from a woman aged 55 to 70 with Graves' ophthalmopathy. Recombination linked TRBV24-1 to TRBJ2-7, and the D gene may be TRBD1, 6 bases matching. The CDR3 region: CATSDRGSSYEQYF. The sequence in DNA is TGTGCCACCAGTGACAGGGGCTCATCCTACGAGCAGTACTTC.